The 9 T cell receptor beta chains below come from one sample, sequenced in a study of T cell responses to AZD1222 COVID-19 vaccine. The data were produced by immunoSEQ multiplex PCR, yet TCRdb's version contains in-frame clones alone and is incomplete. Of about 110,000 clones listed, roughly 92% are singletons. The sample here was peripheral blood, taken 28 days after the second AZD1222 dose. The source of these receptors is an adult who received the AZD1222 COVID-19 vaccine.

This clone was counted a few times. The genes are TRBV4-1 and TRBJ1-5, with TRBD1 identical over 12 bases. The CDR3 extends over 15 amino acids. Germline CDR1 MGHRA, CDR2 YSYEKL. Losses at the gene ends were 5 bases for V and 6 bases for J; bases not matched to a gene: 5. CDR3 coding DNA: TGCGCCAGCAGCTGGGGACAGGGGGCAAGTCAGCCCCAGCATTTT. This sequence encodes CASSWGQGASQPQHF.

The V gene is TRBV5-7, the J gene TRBJ2-1, with D maybe TRBD2 (5 bases). TRBV5-7 falls under the ORF class, with uncertain function. This CDR3 region has 18 residues. V lost 1 base and J 5 bases, leaving 22 bases between the germline ends. CDR3 region: CASSLMEGSGVFDNEQFF. DNA of the CDR3: TGTGCCAGCAGCTTGATGGAAGGGAGCGGCGTCTTTGACAATGAGCAGTTCTTC.

This sequence joins TRBV5-4 and TRBJ2-1, with D possibly being TRBD2 (7 bases). Germline V gives CDR1 SGHNT, CDR2 YYREEE (reference sequence). The CDR3 spans 16 residues. Trimming removed 5 bases from V and 1 base from J, with 16 bases in between. The CDR3 region has the DNA TGTGCCAGCAGGGATTGGGGGGGCCGATCCTACAATGAGCAGTTCTTC. Protein product: CASRDWGGRSYNEQFF.

The chain recombines TRBV11-3 with TRBJ1-4, with TRBD1 identical over 10 bases. The CDR3 length is 16 residues. Germline-derived CDR1 and CDR2 are SGHNT and YENEEA. V shed 5 bases and J 3 bases; nucleotides not matched to a gene: 6. The CDR3 nucleotides are TGTGCCAGCAGCACCGGGACAGGGGTTTCTAATGAAAAACTGTTTTTT. Encoded protein: CASSTGTGVSNEKLFF.

The rearrangement uses TRBV5-4 and TRBJ2-5, with 8 bases identical to TRBD2. The germline V gene encodes CDR1 SGHNT and CDR2 YYREEE (reference sequence). CDR3 length equals 16 residues. V dropped 2 bases and J dropped 6; count of bases not matched to a gene: 12. Here the CDR3 DNA reads TGTGCCAGCAGCTTTGGGACGGGGGGGCGGCGGCAGACCCAGTACTTC. This sequence encodes CASSFGTGGRRQTQYF.

The rearrangement joins TRBV6-6 to TRBJ2-6; D gene uncertain. Trimming removed 8 bases from V and 2 bases from J, with 7 bases in between. CDR3 length: 13 residues. Per germline, CDR1 MNHNY and CDR2 SVGAGI (reference sequence). The CDR3 region is CASEAAGANVLTF. The CDR3 DNA is TGTGCCAGCGAGGCGGCTGGGGCCAACGTCCTGACTTTC.

CDR3 amino acids: CASSQEQGYQETQYF. CDR3 nucleotides: TGTGCCAGCAGCCAAGAACAGGGGTACCAAGAGACCCAGTACTTC. The V gene is TRBV3-1 (or the pseudogene TRBV3-2), the J gene TRBJ2-5, with 7 bases fitting TRBD1. The ends lost 0 bases at V and 0 bases at J; junction bases unmatched: 1. The CDR3 contains 15 residues. Looked up from germline, CDR1 is LGHDT and CDR2 is YNNKEL (reference sequence).

This sequence joins TRBV5-1 and TRBJ2-7, with a tentative D call TRBD1 (6 bases). The V and J ends lost 4 bases and 5 bases respectively, with 19 bases between them. The germline gives CDR1 SGHRS, CDR2 YFSETQ. The length of the CDR3 is 15 residues. The CDR3 nucleotides read TGCGCCAGCAGCCCAACGGGCAGGGGTGGCCACGAGCAGTACTTC. Residues: CASSPTGRGGHEQYF.

On this clone itself: Germline and junction disagree at one end, which may indicate a read error. The rearrangement uses TRBV7-7 and TRBJ2-5; 8 bases are a match to TRBD1. The CDR3 runs to 15 residues. Germline-derived CDR1 and CDR2 are SSHAT and FNYEAQ (reference sequence). The CDR3 loop reads CASSARTGSGETQYF. The CDR3 nucleotides are TGTGCTAGCAGCGCCCGGACAGGGTCCGGGGAGACCCAGTACTTC.